This TCR beta chain was recorded in a study of T-cell memory formation after mild COVID-19. Using its own MiXCR run on the 5' RACE reads, TCRdb lists one record per CDR3 protein. The sample records some 150,000 distinct CDR3 sequences, around 15% being singletons. The CDR3 covers 16 residues. The ends lost 6 bases at V and 2 bases at J; junction bases unmatched: 9. Germline CDR1 MNHEY, CDR2 SVGAGI. The chain joins TRBV6-5 to TRBJ2-3, with 9 bases that match TRBD1. This sequence originates from an adult woman who had mild COVID-19 (a few samples of this study predate the infection). Cell type and time point are not known. The source material was PBMCs or a T cell subset sorted from them (not recorded which). The CDR3 is CASRPWGTGNTDTQYF. The CDR3 region has the DNA TGTGCCAGCAGGCCCTGGGGGACAGGGAACACAGATACGCAGTATTTT.